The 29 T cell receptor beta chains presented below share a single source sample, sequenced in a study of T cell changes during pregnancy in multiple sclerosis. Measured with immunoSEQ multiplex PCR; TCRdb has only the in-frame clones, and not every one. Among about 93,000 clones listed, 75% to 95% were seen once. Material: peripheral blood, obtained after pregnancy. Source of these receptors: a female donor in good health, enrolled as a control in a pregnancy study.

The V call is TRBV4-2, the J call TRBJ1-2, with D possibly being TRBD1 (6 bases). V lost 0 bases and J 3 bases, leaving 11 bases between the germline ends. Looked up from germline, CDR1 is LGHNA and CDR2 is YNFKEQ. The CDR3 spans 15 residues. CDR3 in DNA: TGTGCCAGCAGCCAAGATAACAGGGTGGACTATGGCTACACCTTC. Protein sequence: CASSQDNRVDYGYTF.

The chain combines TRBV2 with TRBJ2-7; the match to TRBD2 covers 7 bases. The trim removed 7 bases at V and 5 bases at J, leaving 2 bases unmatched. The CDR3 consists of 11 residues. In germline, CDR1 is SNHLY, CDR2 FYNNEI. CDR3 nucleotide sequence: TGTGCCAGCACCGGGGGGAACGAGCAGTACTTC. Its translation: CASTGGNEQYF.

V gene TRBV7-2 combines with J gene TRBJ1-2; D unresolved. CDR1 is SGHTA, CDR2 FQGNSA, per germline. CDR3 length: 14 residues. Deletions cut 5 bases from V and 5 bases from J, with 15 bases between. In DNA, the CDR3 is TGTGCCAGCAGCCCCATGAGCGGCCCATATGGCTACACCTTC. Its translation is CASSPMSGPYGYTF.

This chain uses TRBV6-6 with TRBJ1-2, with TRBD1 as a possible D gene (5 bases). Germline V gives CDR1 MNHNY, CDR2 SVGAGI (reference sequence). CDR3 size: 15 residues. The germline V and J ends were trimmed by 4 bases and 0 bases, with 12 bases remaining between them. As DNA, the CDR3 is TGTGCCAGCAGTTTACAAGGGGCTCCTAACTATGGCTACACCTTC. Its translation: CASSLQGAPNYGYTF.

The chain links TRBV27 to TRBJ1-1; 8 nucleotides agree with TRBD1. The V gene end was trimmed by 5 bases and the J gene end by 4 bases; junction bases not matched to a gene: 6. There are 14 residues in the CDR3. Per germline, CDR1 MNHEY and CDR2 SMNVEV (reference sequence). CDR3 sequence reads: CASSDRGLSTEAFF. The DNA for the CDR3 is TGTGCCAGCAGTGACAGGGGTTTGAGCACTGAAGCTTTCTTT.

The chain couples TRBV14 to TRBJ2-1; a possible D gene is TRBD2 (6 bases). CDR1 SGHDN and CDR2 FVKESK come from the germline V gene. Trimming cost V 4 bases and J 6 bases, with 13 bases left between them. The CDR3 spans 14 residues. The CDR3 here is CASSPRDLANEQFF. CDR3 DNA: TGTGCCAGCAGCCCAAGGGACTTAGCCAATGAGCAGTTCTTC.

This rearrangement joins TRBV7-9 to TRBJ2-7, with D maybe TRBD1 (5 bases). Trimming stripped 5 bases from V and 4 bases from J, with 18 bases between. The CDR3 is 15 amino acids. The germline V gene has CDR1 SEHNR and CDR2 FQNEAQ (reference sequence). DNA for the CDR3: TGTGCCAGCAGCCTCAGCTCAGGGTCCCTTTACGAGCAGTACTTC. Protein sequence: CASSLSSGSLYEQYF. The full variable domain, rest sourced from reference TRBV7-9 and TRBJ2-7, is DTGVSQNPRHKITKRGQNVTFRCDPISEHNRLYWYRQTLGQGPEFLTYFQNEAQLEKSRLLSDRFSAERPKGSFSTLEIQRTEQGDSAMYLCASSLSSGSLYEQYFGPGTRLTVT.

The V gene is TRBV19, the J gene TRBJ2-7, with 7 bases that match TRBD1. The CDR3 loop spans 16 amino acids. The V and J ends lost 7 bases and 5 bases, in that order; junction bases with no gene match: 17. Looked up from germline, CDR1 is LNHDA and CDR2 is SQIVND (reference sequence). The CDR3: CASNERGPGSLNEQYF. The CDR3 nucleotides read TGTGCCAGTAATGAGAGGGGGCCAGGGTCATTGAACGAGCAGTACTTC.

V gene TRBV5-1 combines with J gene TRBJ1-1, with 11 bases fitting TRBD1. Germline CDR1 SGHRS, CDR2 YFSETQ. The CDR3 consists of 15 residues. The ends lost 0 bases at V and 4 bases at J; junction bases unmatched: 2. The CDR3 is CASSLEGQGVTEAFF. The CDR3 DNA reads TGCGCCAGCAGCTTGGAGGGACAGGGGGTCACTGAAGCTTTCTTT.

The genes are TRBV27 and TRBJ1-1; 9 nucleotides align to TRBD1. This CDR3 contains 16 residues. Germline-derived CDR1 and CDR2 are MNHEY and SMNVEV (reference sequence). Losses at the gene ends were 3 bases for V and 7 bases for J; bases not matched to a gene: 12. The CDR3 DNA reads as TGTGCCAGCAGTTTCCGAGCACGGACAGGGGCAGGTGAAGCTTTCTTT. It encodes CASSFRARTGAGEAFF.

The DNA of the CDR3 is TGTGCCAGCAGCTCACTGGACAGGCCGTACGAGCAGTACTTC. It yields the protein CASSSLDRPYEQYF. The rearrangement uses TRBV7-9 and TRBJ2-7; 7 positions match TRBD1. The length of the CDR3 is 14 residues. CDR1 SEHNR and CDR2 FQNEAQ come from the germline V gene (reference sequence). With V trimmed by 4 bases and J by 4 bases, 7 bases remained unmatched.

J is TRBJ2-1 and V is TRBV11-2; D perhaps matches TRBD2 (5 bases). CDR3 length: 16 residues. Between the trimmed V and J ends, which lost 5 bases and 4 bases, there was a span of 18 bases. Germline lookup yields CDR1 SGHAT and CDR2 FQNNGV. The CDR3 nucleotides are TGTGCCAGCAGCCTGCTAAACACTCGGGGTTACAATGAGCAGTTCTTC. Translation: CASSLLNTRGYNEQFF.

CDR3 amino acids: CASSQDPGQGILEQYF. The CDR3 DNA reads TGCGCCAGCAGCCAAGATCCGGGACAGGGGATCCTCGAGCAGTACTTC. This chain joins TRBV4-1 and TRBJ2-7; 10 positions agree with TRBD1. CDR1 and CDR2 (germline): MGHRA, YSYEKL. CDR3 length equals 16 residues. V was pared by 0 bases and J by 6 bases, with 8 bases of the junction left unmatched.

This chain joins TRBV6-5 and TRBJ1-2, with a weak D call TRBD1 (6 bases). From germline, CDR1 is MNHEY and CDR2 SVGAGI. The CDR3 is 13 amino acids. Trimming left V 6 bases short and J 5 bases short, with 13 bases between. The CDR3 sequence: CASRLQGRYGYTF. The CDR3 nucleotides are TGTGCCAGCAGACTACAGGGTCGGTATGGCTACACCTTC.

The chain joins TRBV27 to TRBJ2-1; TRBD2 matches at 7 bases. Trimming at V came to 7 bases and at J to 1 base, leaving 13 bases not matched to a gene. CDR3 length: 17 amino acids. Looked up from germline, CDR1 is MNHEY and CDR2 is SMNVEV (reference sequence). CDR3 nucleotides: TGTGCCAGCAACCCCTTAGGAGCGGGGAGTTCCTACAATGAGCAGTTCTTC. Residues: CASNPLGAGSSYNEQFF.

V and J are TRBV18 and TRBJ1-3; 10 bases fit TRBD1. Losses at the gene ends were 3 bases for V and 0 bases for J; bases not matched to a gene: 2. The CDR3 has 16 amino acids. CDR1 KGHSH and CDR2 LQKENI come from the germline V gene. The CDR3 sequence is CASSPTGGFSGNTIYF. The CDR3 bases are TGTGCCAGCTCACCGACAGGGGGCTTCTCTGGAAACACCATATATTTT.

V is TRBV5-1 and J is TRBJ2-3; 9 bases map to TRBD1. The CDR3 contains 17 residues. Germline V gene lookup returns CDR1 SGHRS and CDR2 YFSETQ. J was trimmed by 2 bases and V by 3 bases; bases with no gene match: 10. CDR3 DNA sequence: TGCGCCAGCAGCTCCTATGGACAGGGGATCATCACAGATACGCAGTATTTT. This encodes CASSSYGQGIITDTQYF.

This chain's CDR3 is CASSLSEKASITDTQYF. The DNA of the CDR3 is TGTGCCAGCAGCTTAAGCGAGAAGGCTTCCATCACAGATACGCAGTATTTT. The chain employs TRBV7-9 and TRBJ2-3, with D unresolved. CDR1 and CDR2 from the germline V gene are SEHNR and FQNEAQ (reference sequence). Trimming shortened V by 2 bases and J by 2 bases, and 17 bases separated the two germline ends. The CDR3 length is 17 residues.

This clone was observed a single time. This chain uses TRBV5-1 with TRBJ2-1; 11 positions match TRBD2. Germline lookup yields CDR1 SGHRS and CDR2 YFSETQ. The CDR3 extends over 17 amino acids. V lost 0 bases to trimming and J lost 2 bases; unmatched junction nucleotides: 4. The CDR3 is CASSLGTLAGAYNEQFF. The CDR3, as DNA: TGCGCCAGCAGCTTGGGGACACTAGCGGGGGCCTACAATGAGCAGTTCTTC. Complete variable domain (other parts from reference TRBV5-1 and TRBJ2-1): KAGVTQTPRYLIKTRGQQVTLSCSPISGHRSVSWYQQTPGQGLQFLFEYFSETQRNKGNFPGRFSGRQFSNSRSEMNVSTLELGDSALYLCASSLGTLAGAYNEQFFGPGTRLTVL.

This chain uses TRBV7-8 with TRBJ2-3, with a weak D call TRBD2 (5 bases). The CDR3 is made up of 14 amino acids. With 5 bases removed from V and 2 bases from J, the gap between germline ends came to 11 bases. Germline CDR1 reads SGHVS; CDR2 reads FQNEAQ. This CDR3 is CASSPTRDTDTQYF. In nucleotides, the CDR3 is TGTGCCAGCAGCCCCACGAGGGACACAGATACGCAGTATTTT.

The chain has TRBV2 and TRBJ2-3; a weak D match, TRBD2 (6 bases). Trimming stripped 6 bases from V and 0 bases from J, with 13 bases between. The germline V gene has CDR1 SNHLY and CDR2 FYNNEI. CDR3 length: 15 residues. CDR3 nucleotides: TGTGCCAGCAGGAACCGGGACTCCAGCACAGATACGCAGTATTTT. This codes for CASRNRDSSTDTQYF.

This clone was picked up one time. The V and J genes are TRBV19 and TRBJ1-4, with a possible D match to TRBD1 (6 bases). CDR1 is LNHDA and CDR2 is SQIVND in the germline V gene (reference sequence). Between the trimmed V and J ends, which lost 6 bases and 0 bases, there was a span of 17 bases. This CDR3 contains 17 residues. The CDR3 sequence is CASRSTGRGATNEKLFF. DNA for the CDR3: TGTGCCAGTAGGAGTACAGGGAGGGGGGCAACTAATGAAAAACTGTTTTTT.

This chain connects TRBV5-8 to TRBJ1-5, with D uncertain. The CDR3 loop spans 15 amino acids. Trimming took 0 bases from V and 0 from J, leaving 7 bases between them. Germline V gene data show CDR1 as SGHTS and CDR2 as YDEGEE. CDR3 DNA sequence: TGTGCCAGCAGCTTGGGCTTCTATAGCAATCAGCCCCAGCATTTT. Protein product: CASSLGFYSNQPQHF.

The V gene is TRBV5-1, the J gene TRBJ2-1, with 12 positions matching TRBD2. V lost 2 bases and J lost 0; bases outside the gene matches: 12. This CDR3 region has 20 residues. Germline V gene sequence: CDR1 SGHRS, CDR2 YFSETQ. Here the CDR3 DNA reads TGCGCCAGCAGCTTTCCCGGGACTAGCGGGTCACCGAGCTCCTACAATGAGCAGTTCTTC. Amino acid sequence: CASSFPGTSGSPSSYNEQFF.

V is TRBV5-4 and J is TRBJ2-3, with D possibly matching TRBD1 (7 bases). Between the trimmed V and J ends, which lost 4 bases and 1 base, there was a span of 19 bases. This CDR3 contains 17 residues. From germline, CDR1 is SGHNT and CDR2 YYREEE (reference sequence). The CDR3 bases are TGTGCCAGCAGCCCCCGGACAGGTCCGGGGGGCACAGATACGCAGTATTTT. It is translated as CASSPRTGPGGTDTQYF.

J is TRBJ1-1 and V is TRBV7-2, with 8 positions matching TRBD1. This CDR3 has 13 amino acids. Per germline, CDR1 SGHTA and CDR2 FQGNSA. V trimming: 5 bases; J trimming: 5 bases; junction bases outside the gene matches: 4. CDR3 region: CASSQQGGTEAFF. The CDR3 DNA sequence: TGTGCCAGCAGCCAACAGGGGGGAACTGAAGCTTTCTTT.

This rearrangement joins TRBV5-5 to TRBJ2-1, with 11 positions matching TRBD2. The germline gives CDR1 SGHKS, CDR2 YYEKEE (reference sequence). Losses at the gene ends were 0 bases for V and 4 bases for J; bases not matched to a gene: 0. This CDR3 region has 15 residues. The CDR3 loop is CASSLASGGYNEQFF. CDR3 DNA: TGTGCCAGCAGCTTGGCTAGCGGGGGGTACAATGAGCAGTTCTTC.

The CDR3 sequence: CASSQGGGGVAEQFF. The CDR3 DNA is TGTGCCAGCAGCCAAGGGGGTGGGGGGGTTGCTGAGCAGTTCTTC. This chain connects TRBV4-2 to TRBJ2-1; 7 nucleotides align to TRBD2. CDR3 length: 15 residues. The germline V gene has CDR1 LGHNA and CDR2 YNFKEQ. Germline trimming cut 1 base from V and 9 bases from J; bases unmatched to any gene: 9.

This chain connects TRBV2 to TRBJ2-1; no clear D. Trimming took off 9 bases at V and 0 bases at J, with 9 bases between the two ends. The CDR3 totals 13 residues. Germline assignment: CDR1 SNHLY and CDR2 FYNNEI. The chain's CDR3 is CARAPSSYNEQFF. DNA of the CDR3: TGTGCCAGAGCGCCTAGCTCCTACAATGAGCAGTTCTTC.